This T cell receptor beta chain was captured by sequencing in a study of OX40 agonist ivuxolimab in advanced cancers. This CDR3 contains 15 residues. Trimming stripped 7 bases from V and 4 bases from J, with 19 bases between. Germline V lookup: CDR1 MNHNS, CDR2 SASEGT. The table came from immunoSEQ multiplex PCR; TCRdb's copy has only in-frame clones and leaves some out. The data show 73,000 or so clones, around 80% seen once. Blood samples were obtained at baseline, cycle 4 day 1, and cycle 7 day 1. To note about this clone: The target antigen is unknown.

Whole-study results and caveats: Also showing low normalized T-cell clonal expansion were some of the nonresponders.

The receptor's source is an adult with an advanced solid tumor such as melanoma, head and neck, liver or kidney cancer. This specimen was CD4+ or CD8+ T cells sorted from blood, taken in a trial of the OX40 agonist ivuxolimab. The V gene is TRBV6-1, the J gene TRBJ1-1, with D maybe TRBD1 (6 bases). The CDR3 here is CASKGRGYLATEAFF. The CDR3, as DNA: TGTGCCAGCAAGGGCAGGGGCTACCTGGCCACTGAAGCTTTCTTT.